This T cell receptor beta chain was captured by sequencing in a study of CD8+ T cells in alopecia areata. Study background: Treated patients swallowed 5 to 10 mg of oral tofacitinib twice daily. Whole-study findings and limits: Scalp repertoires also include resident alphabeta T cells from normal skin.

RNA, once extracted, was reverse transcribed into cDNA for use as the sequencing template. The data were produced by immunoSEQ multiplex PCR, yet TCRdb's version contains in-frame clones alone and is incomplete. Here the sample spans some 170,000 clones, around 64% being singletons. In the case of this clone: Its antigen is not known.

The input for sequencing was CD8+ T cells sorted from blood, taken at week 0. The sequence was collected from a human donor with alopecia areata.

CDR3 sequence (DNA): TGTGCCAGCAGCGACGGGGGGACCACAGATACGCAGTATTTT. Translation: CASSDGGTTDTQYF. V and J are TRBV9 and TRBJ2-3, with 7 bases matching TRBD2. Germline lookup yields CDR1 SGDLS and CDR2 YYNGEE. The CDR3 length is 14 residues. With 3 bases clipped from V and 2 bases from J, the junction kept 3 bases outside the gene matches.